These 20 T cell receptor beta chains share one sample of origin, sequenced in a study of blood T cell repertoires in COVID-19. Only in-frame clones appear in the TCRdb table, and some are missing; sequencing was by immunoSEQ multiplex PCR. The sample carries roughly 140,000 clones, under 90% recorded once. The sample was peripheral blood. All receptors come from a human donor in a cohort sampled during active COVID-19.

This clone was seen a handful of times. In nucleotides, the CDR3 is TGTGCCAGCAGTTATGTCGGACAAGGGGATTACAATGAGCAGTTCTTC. Encoded protein: CASSYVGQGDYNEQFF. This chain uses TRBV6-2 or TRBV6-3 with TRBJ2-1, with a tentative D call TRBD1 (5 bases). Trimming left V 3 bases short and J 4 bases short, with 16 bases between. Germline values: CDR1 MNHEY, CDR2 SVGEGT. This CDR3 has 16 residues.

V usage is TRBV19 and J usage is TRBJ1-5, with D possibly matching TRBD1 (5 bases). The germline V gene encodes CDR1 LNHDA and CDR2 SQIVND (reference sequence). This CDR3 contains 16 residues. V was shortened by 9 bases and J by 0 bases, with 18 bases between the two germline ends. DNA for the CDR3: TGTGCCAGCCGACCGGAAGGGGAGGGTAGCAATCAGCCCCAGCATTTT. Its translation: CASRPEGEGSNQPQHF.

CDR3 amino acids: CASSSRGLYGYTF. Here the CDR3 DNA reads TGCGCCAGCAGTTCGAGGGGGCTATATGGCTACACCTTC. The chain has TRBV5-1 and TRBJ1-2, with TRBD1 matching over 7 bases. The V gene end was trimmed by 5 bases and the J gene end by 5 bases; junction bases not matched to a gene: 6. Germline loops: CDR1 SGHRS, CDR2 YFSETQ. The CDR3 contains 13 residues. The full variable domain, in which reference TRBV5-1 and TRBJ1-2 provide the parts outside the CDR3, is KAGVTQTPRYLIKTRGQQVTLSCSPISGHRSVSWYQQTPGQGLQFLFEYFSETQRNKGNFPGRFSGRQFSNSRSEMNVSTLELGDSALYLCASSSRGLYGYTFGSGTRLTVV.

The chain combines TRBV5-1 with TRBJ2-1; D call uncertain. V was trimmed by 0 bases and J by 9 bases, leaving 10 bases between them. Germline V CDR1 and CDR2: SGHRS, YFSETQ. This CDR3 is built from 13 residues. CDR3 loop: CASSLATAGEQFF. CDR3 in DNA: TGCGCCAGCAGCTTGGCAACAGCCGGTGAGCAGTTCTTC. The whole variable domain, filled in from reference TRBV5-1 and TRBJ2-1, reads KAGVTQTPRYLIKTRGQQVTLSCSPISGHRSVSWYQQTPGQGLQFLFEYFSETQRNKGNFPGRFSGRQFSNSRSEMNVSTLELGDSALYLCASSLATAGEQFFGPGTRLTVL.

The chain recombines TRBV7-8 with TRBJ1-2, with 7 bases fitting TRBD1. Trimming cost V 1 base and J 6 bases; bases outside gene matches: 8. The CDR3 is 15 amino acids. Germline V gives CDR1 SGHVS, CDR2 FQNEAQ. CDR3 sequence: CASSLVYGRGNGYTF. The DNA of the CDR3 is TGTGCCAGCAGCTTAGTGTACGGCAGGGGGAATGGCTACACCTTC.

V usage is TRBV6-2 or TRBV6-3 and J usage is TRBJ2-2; no firm D call. This CDR3 contains 13 residues. CDR1 and CDR2 (germline): MNHEY, SVGEGT. V was cut by 5 bases and J by 5 bases, with 9 bases left in between. In DNA form, the CDR3 reads TGTGCCAGCAGTCAGCGACCGACCGGGGAGCTGTTTTTT. It is translated as CASSQRPTGELFF.

J is TRBJ1-4 and V is TRBV19; D is unclear. The CDR3 has 15 residues. Germline lookup yields CDR1 LNHDA and CDR2 SQIVND (reference sequence). Trimming removed 5 bases from V and 2 bases from J, with 12 bases in between. CDR3 sequence: CASSPTRRTNEKLFF. The CDR3 region has the DNA TGTGCCAGTAGTCCAACTAGGAGGACTAATGAAAAACTGTTTTTT.

The chain employs TRBV5-1 and TRBJ1-2; the D is unclear. Trimming cost V 4 bases and J 1 base, with 11 bases left between them. Germline V lookup: CDR1 SGHRS, CDR2 YFSETQ. The CDR3 has 14 amino acids. The CDR3 DNA reads TGCGCCAGCAGCACCGGGGAGCTTAACTATGGCTACACCTTC. This encodes CASSTGELNYGYTF.

The rearrangement joins TRBV28 to TRBJ1-6; tentative D call: TRBD1 (6 bases). This CDR3 contains 17 residues. V lost 6 bases, J lost 0 bases, and 15 bases lay in between. The germline V gene encodes CDR1 MDHEN and CDR2 SYDVKM. This CDR3 reads CASSPGGLGSYNSPLHF. Here the CDR3 DNA reads TGTGCCAGCAGCCCGGGGGGGCTAGGCTCCTATAATTCACCCCTCCACTTT.

The chain uses TRBV5-1 and TRBJ1-1, with a possible D match to TRBD1 (5 bases). The germline gives CDR1 SGHRS, CDR2 YFSETQ. Trimming removed 4 bases at V and 1 base at J, with 11 bases between. This CDR3 has 14 residues. The CDR3 loop reads CASSQTVTNTEAFF. The CDR3 DNA reads TGCGCCAGCAGCCAGACAGTAACGAACACTGAAGCTTTCTTT.

The V and J genes are TRBV19 and TRBJ2-1; a possible D gene is TRBD2 (5 bases). The CDR3 runs 13 residues. V was cut by 4 bases and J by 5 bases, with 9 bases left in between. Per germline, CDR1 LNHDA and CDR2 SQIVND (reference sequence). CDR3 sequence (DNA): TGTGCCAGTAGTACCGACTATGACAATGAGCAGTTCTTC. Translation: CASSTDYDNEQFF.

The chain joins TRBV19 to TRBJ1-4, with D possibly TRBD1 on 6 matching bases. The length of the CDR3 is 16 residues. In germline, CDR1 is LNHDA, CDR2 SQIVND (reference sequence). V was cut by 4 bases and J by 6 bases, with 18 bases left in between. CDR3 sequence reads: CASSRGLTGEDEKLFF. The CDR3 nucleotides are TGTGCCAGTAGTAGAGGCCTGACAGGAGAGGATGAAAAACTGTTTTTT.

The chain joins TRBV28 to TRBJ2-3, with 9 nucleotides matching TRBD1. CDR3 length: 16 residues. V shed 5 bases, J shed 0 bases, and the junction held 6 bases outside the gene matches. Germline V gene sequence: CDR1 MDHEN, CDR2 SYDVKM. The DNA for the CDR3 is TGTGCCAGCAGTACTGGACAGGGGACCAGCACAGATACGCAGTATTTT. Its protein product is CASSTGQGTSTDTQYF.

This chain links TRBV6-5 with TRBJ1-1; no clear D gene. CDR3 length equals 14 residues. Germline V gene lookup returns CDR1 MNHEY and CDR2 SVGAGI. V lost 6 bases and J 0 bases, leaving 11 bases between the germline ends. This CDR3 is CASRNRFMNTEAFF. The CDR3 region has the DNA TGTGCCAGCAGAAACAGATTCATGAACACTGAAGCTTTCTTT.

This rearrangement joins TRBV27 to TRBJ2-1, with no clear D. In germline, CDR1 is MNHEY, CDR2 SMNVEV (reference sequence). Deletions cut 2 bases from V and 2 bases from J, with 7 bases between. This CDR3 comprises 14 residues. The CDR3 protein is CASSLSVTYNEQFF. CDR3 DNA: TGTGCCAGCAGTTTAAGCGTAACCTACAATGAGCAGTTCTTC.

The genes are TRBV19 and TRBJ1-5, with D unclear. The V end lost 1 base, the J end lost 4 bases, and 5 bases lay between the germline ends. CDR1 is LNHDA, CDR2 SQIVND, per germline (reference sequence). CDR3 length equals 13 residues. CDR3 region: CASSIGRNQPQHF. CDR3 coding DNA: TGTGCCAGTAGTATAGGTCGGAATCAGCCCCAGCATTTT.

The V call is TRBV6-5, the J call TRBJ1-5; D may be TRBD1 (5 bases). This CDR3 is 14 amino acids long. Germline V lookup: CDR1 MNHEY, CDR2 SVGAGI. The germline V and J ends were trimmed by 8 bases and 0 bases, with 11 bases remaining between them. CDR3 DNA: TGTGCCAGCGGGGCAGGTTATAGCAATCAGCCCCAGCATTTT. It translates to CASGAGYSNQPQHF.

CDR3 sequence reads: CASKNRDRFEQFF. The CDR3 region has the DNA TGTGCCAGCAAAAACCGGGACAGGTTTGAGCAGTTCTTC. This chain uses TRBV2 with TRBJ2-1; TRBD1 matches at 8 bases. V lost 7 bases to trimming and J lost 9 bases; unmatched junction nucleotides: 8. The CDR3 sequence is 13 residues long. Germline CDR1 reads SNHLY; CDR2 reads FYNNEI.

The chain employs TRBV9 and TRBJ2-1; D is perhaps TRBD2 (6 bases). CDR1 and CDR2 from the germline V gene are SGDLS and YYNGEE. V was clipped by 3 bases and J by 4 bases, with 14 bases between them. The CDR3 runs to 15 residues. The CDR3 DNA reads TGTGCCAGCAGCGAAGCGGGCCCAAGTTACAATGAGCAGTTCTTC. Translated, it gives CASSEAGPSYNEQFF.

V usage is TRBV28 and J usage is TRBJ1-2; D gene uncertain. Germline CDR1 MDHEN, CDR2 SYDVKM. Trimming stripped 2 bases from V and 2 bases from J, with 21 bases between. CDR3 size: 18 residues. The CDR3 is CASSLGARGRNRNYGYTF. In DNA form, the CDR3 reads TGTGCCAGCAGTTTAGGTGCCCGAGGGAGGAACCGCAACTATGGCTACACCTTC.